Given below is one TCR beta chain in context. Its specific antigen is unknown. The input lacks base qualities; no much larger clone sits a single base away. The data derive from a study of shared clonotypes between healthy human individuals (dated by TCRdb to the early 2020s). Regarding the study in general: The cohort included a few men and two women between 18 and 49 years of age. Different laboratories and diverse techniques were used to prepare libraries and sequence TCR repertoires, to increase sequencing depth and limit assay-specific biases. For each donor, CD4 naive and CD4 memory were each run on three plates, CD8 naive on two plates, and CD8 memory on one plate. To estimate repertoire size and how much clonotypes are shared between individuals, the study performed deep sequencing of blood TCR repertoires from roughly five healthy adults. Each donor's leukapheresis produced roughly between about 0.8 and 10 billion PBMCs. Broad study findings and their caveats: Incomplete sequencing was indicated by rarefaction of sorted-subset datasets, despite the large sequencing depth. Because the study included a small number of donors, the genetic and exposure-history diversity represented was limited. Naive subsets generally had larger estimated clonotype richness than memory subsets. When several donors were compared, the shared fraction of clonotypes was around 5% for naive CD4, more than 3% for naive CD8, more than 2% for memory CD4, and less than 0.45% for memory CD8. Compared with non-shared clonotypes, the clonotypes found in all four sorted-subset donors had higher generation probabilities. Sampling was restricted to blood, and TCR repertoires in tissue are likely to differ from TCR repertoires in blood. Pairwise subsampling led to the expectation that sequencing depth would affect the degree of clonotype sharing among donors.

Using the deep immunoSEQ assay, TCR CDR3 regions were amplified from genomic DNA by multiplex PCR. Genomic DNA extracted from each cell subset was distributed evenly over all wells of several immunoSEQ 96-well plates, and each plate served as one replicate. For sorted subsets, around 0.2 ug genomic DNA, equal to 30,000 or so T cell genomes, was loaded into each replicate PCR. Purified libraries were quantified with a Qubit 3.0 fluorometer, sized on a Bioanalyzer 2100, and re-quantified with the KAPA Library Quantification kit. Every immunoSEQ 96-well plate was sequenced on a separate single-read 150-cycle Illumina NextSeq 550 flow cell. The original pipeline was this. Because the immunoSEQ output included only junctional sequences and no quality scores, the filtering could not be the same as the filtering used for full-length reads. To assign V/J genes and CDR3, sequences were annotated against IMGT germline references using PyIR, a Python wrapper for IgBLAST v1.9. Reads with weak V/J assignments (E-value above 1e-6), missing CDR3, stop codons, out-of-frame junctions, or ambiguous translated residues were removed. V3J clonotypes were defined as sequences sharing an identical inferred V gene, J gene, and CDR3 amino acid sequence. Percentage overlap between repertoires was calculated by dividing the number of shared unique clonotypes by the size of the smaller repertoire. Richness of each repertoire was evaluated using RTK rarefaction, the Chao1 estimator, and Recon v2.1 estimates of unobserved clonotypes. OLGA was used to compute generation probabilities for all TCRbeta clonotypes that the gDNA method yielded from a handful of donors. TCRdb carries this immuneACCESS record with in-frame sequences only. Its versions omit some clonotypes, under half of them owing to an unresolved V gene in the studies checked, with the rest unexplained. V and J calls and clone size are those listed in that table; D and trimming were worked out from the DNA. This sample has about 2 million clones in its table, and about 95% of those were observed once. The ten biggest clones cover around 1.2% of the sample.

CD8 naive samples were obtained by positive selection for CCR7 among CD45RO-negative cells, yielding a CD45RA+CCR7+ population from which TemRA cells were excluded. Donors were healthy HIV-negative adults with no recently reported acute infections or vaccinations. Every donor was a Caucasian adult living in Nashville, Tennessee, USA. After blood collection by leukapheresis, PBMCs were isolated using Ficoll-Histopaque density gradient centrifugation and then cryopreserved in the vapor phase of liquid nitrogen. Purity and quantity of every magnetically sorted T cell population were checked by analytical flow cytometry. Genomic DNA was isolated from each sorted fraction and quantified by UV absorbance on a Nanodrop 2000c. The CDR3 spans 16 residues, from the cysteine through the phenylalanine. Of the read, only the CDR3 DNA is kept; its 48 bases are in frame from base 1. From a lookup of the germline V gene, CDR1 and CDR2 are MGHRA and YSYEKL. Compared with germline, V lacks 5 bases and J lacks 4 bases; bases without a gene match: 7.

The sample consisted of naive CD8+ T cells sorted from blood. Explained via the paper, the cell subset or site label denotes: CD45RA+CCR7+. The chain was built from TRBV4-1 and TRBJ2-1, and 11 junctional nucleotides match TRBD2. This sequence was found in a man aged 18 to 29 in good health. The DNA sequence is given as TGCGCCAGCAGCACCCTAGCGGGGGGCAGTTACAATGAGCAGTTCTTC. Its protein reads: CASSTLAGGSYNEQFF.